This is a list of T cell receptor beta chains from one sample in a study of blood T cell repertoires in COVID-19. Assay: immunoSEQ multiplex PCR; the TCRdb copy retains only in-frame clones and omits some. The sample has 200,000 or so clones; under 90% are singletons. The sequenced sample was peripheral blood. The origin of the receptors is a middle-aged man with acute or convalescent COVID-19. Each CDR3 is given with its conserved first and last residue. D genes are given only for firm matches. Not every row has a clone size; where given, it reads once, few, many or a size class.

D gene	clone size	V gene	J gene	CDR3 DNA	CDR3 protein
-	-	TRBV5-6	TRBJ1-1	TGTGCCAGCAGCTTGACTCCGGGGAACATGAACACTGAAGCTTTCTTT	CASSLTPGNMNTEAFF
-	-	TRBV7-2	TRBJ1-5	TGTGCCAGCAGCTTGGGCCCTCTTAGCAATCAGCCCCAGCATTTT	CASSLGPLSNQPQHF
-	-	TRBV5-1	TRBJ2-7	TGCGCCAGCAGCTTGAGCTGGGGGCTGACCTACGAGCAGTACTTC	CASSLSWGLTYEQYF
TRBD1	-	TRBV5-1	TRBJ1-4	TGCGCCAGCAGCTTCCAGGGGGCAGAAGAAAAACTGTTTTTT	CASSFQGAEEKLFF
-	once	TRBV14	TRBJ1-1	TGTGCCAGCAGCCATACAGGGTGGGGGAGGAACACTGAAGCTTTCTTT	CASSHTGWGRNTEAFF
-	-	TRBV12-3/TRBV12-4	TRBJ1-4	TGTGCCAGCAGTTTTCGGGCGGGTGAAAAACTGTTTTTT	CASSFRAGEKLFF
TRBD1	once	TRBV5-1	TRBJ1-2	TGCGCCAGCAGCCTGGGACAGAGCTATGGCTACACCTTC	CASSLGQSYGYTF
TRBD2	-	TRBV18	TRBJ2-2	TGTGCCAGCTCACCTCAGCGGGAGATGGGGGAGCTGTTTTTT	CASSPQREMGELFF
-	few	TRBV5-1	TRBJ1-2	TGCGCCAGTCAGGGGTACTATGGCTACACCTTC	CASQGYYGYTF
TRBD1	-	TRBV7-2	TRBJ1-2	TGTGCCAGCAGCCCCCAGGGGGTGCTCACTAACTATGGCTACACCTTC	CASSPQGVLTNYGYTF
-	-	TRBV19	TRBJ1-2	TGTGCCAGTAGCCTCAAGGGGGGGGGCTCGTCCAACTATGGCTACACCTTC	CASSLKGGGSSNYGYTF
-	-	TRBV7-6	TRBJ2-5	TGTGCCAGCAGCTTCGTAGATTCGGAGACCCAGTACTTC	CASSFVDSETQYF
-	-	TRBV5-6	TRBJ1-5	TGTGCCAGCAGCGTTCTGGGGGGAGCCGTGGGGTCCCAGCATTTT	CASSVLGGAVGSQHF
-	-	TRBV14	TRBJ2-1	TGTGCCAGCAGCCAAGATCGAGGGGGGACAGCTAAAATTTCGAGCTCCTACAATGAGCAGTTCTTC	CASSQDRGGTAKISSSYNEQFF
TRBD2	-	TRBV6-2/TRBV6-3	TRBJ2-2	TGTGCCAGCAGTTGGGGGGGAAAAGGGACCGGGGAGCTGTTTTTT	CASSWGGKGTGELFF
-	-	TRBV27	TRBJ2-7	TGTGCCAGCAGTCCACTAACCTCCGACAGAAGCTCCTACGAGCAGTACTTC	CASSPLTSDRSSYEQYF
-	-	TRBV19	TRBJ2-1	TGTGCCAGTGACGACACGAGCTCCTACAATGAGCAGTTCTTC	CASDDTSSYNEQFF
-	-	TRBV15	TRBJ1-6	TGTGCCACCAGCAGATGGAGGGTCAGTACTAATTCACCCCTCCACTTT	CATSRWRVSTNSPLHF
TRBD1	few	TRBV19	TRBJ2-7	TGTGCCAGTAGCCGGGGACAGGCACCCTACGAGCAGTACTTC	CASSRGQAPYEQYF
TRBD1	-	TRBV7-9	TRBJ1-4	TGTGCCAGCAGCCCTCGGACAGGGCGCGATGAAAAACTGTTTTTT	CASSPRTGRDEKLFF
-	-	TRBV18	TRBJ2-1	TGTGCCAGCTCACTGGAGAGCTCCTACAATGAGCAGTTCTTC	CASSLESSYNEQFF
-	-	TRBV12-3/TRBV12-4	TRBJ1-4	TGTGCCAGCACCTACAGGGAGGGTGAAAAACTGTTTTTT	CASTYREGEKLFF
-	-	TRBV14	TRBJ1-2	TGTGCCAGCAGCCAGGGGAGGCCTTACGGTGGCTACACCTTC	CASSQGRPYGGYTF
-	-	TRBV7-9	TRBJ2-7	TGTGCCAGCAGCTTAATCTCTCCCGAGCAGTACTTC	CASSLISPEQYF
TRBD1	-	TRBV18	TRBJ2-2	TGTGCCAGCTCACCAAACACAGGGGGCCTAAACACCGGGGAGCTGTTTTTT	CASSPNTGGLNTGELFF
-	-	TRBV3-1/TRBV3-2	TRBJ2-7	TGTGCCAGCAGCTTCAGCTCCTACGAGCAGTACTTC	CASSFSSYEQYF
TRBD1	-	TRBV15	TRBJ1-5	TGTGCCACCAGCCCCCGGGGACAGGATAATCAGCCCCAGCATTTT	CATSPRGQDNQPQHF
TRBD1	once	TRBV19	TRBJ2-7	TGTGCCAGTAGTATAGGGACAGGGGGCTTCTACGAGCAGTACTTC	CASSIGTGGFYEQYF
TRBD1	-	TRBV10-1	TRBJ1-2	TGCGCCAGCAGTGGAACAACAGGGGGCCATGGCTACACCTTC	CASSGTTGGHGYTF
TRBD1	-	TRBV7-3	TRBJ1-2	TGTGCCAGCAGGAGTAAGGGGACAGGGGGCGACTATGGCTACACCTTC	CASRSKGTGGDYGYTF
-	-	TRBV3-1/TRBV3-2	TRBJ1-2	TGTGCCAGCAGCCCCAACCGGAACTATGGCTACACCTTC	CASSPNRNYGYTF
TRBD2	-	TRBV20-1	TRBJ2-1	TGCAGTGCTAGGGGGGGGTATGAGCAGTTCTTC	CSARGGYEQFF
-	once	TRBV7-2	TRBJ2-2	TGTGCCAGCAGCTTTTGGGCTCTACGGGGGTCTCTCACCGGGGAGCTGTTTTTT	CASSFWALRGSLTGELFF
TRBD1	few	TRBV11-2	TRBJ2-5	TGTGCCAGCAGCCGGACAGGGCAAGAGACCCAGTACTTC	CASSRTGQETQYF
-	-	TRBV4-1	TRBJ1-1	TGCGCCAGCAGCCAAGACAGGGTGTCTAACACTGAAGCTTTCTTT	CASSQDRVSNTEAFF
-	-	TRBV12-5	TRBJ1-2	TGTGCTAGTGGTTTGGGGTGGAGAAGAGGCTATGGCTACACCTTC	CASGLGWRRGYGYTF
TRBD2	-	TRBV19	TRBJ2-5	TGTGCCAGTAGTATTGGGGGCGTGACTAGCGGACAAGAGACCCAGTACTTC	CASSIGGVTSGQETQYF
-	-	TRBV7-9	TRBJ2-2	TGTGCCAGCAGCCGCGCGGGGCATACCGGGGAGCTGTTTTTT	CASSRAGHTGELFF
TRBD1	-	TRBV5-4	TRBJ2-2	TGTGCCAGCAGCCGGACAGGGCTAAGGACCGGGGAGCTGTTTTTT	CASSRTGLRTGELFF
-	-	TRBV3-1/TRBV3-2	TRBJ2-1	TGTGCCAGCAGCCAACCAAAGGGGGTCAATGAGCAGTTCTTC	CASSQPKGVNEQFF
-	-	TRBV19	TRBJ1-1	TGTGCCTCACATCCGGGACTTTCGAGTACTGAAGCTTTCTTT	CASHPGLSSTEAFF